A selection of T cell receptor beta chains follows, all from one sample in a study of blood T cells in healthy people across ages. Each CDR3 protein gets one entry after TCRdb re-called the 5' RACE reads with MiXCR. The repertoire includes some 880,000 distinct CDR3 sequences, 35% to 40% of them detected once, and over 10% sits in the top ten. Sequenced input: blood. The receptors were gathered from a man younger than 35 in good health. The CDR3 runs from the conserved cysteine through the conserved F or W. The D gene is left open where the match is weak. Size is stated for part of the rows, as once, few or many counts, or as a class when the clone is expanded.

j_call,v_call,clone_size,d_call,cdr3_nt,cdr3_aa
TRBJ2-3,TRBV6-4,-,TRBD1,TGTGCCAGCAGTGCCGACAGGGGGGGCGTTAACGGAGATACGCAGTATTTT,CASSADRGGVNGDTQYF
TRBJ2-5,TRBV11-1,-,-,TGTGCCAGCAGCGTTGGACAGACAGAGACCCAGTACTTC,CASSVGQTETQYF
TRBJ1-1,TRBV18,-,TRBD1,TGTGCCAGCTCACCTCGGGACAGTGGCTTGAACACTGAAGCTTTCTTT,CASSPRDSGLNTEAFF
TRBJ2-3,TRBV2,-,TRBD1,TGTGCCAGCAGAAGAGGGACAGGGGGAAATACGCAGTATTTT,CASRRGTGGNTQYF
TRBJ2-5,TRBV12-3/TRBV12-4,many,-,TGTGCCAGCAGTCCATCTGCCGGAGAGACCCAGTACTTC,CASSPSAGETQYF
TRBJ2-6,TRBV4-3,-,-,TGCGCCGGCAGCCAAGATATGCCTACAGTTTACTCTGGGGCCAACGTCCTGACTTTC,CAGSQDMPTVYSGANVLTF
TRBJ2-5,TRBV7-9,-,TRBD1,TGTGCCAGCAGCCGCGGGACAGGGGGCATTATAGAGACCCAGTACTTC,CASSRGTGGIIETQYF
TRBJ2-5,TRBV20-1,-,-,TGCAGTGTTCTTCGCCGACAGGAACATTACAATGAGCAGTACTTC,CSVLRRQEHYNEQYF
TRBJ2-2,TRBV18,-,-,TGTGCCAGCTCACCATCCACAGCCAACACCGGGGAGCTGTTTTTT,CASSPSTANTGELFF
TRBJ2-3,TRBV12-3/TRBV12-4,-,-,TGTGCCAGCAGTTTACGGCCCCGGATCACAGATACGCAGTATTTT,CASSLRPRITDTQYF
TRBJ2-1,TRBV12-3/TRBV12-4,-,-,TGTGCCAGCAGCGTCGGGAGCCAGGGACGGTTCTTC,CASSVGSQGRFF
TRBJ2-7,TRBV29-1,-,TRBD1,TGCAGCTTCCGACAGGGGGACTCCTACGAGCAGTACTTC,CSFRQGDSYEQYF
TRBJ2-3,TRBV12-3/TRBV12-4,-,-,TGTGCCAGCAGTCCCCCGGCGCGCGCAGATATGCAGTATTTT,CASSPPARADMQYF
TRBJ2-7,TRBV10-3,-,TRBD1,TGTGCCATCAGTGATCAGGGGGCGATGAACGAGCAGTACTTC,CAISDQGAMNEQYF
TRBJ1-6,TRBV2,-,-,TGTGCCGGCAGCCCCGACAGGAGCTCCTATAATTCACCCCTCCACTTT,CAGSPDRSSYNSPLHF
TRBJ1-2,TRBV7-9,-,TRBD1,TGTGCCAGCAGCACCGTAGACAGGGAGTCCTATGGCTACACCTTC,CASSTVDRESYGYTF
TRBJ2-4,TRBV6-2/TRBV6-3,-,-,TGTGCCAGCAGTTACTCGCAGGGGCTTGGATTAAACATTCAGTACTTC,CASSYSQGLGLNIQYF
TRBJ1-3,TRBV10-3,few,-,TGTGCCATCAGTGGGATCCGCTCTGGAAACACCATATATTTT,CAISGIRSGNTIYF
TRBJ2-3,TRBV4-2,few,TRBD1,TGTGCCAGCAGCCAAAAACAGGGGGGCCCAGATACGCAGTATTTT,CASSQKQGGPDTQYF
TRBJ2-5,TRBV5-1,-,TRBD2,TGCGCCAGCAGCCACCAACTAGCGGGGCGAAACCAAGAGACCCAGTACTTC,CASSHQLAGRNQETQYF
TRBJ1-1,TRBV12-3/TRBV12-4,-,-,TGTGCCAGCAGTCCTCCGGGCCCCGCGGGAGCTTTCTTT,CASSPPGPAGAFF
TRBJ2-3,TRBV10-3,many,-,TGTGCCACCAGTGACGGTCCGGGGTCTACAGATACGCAGTATTTT,CATSDGPGSTDTQYF
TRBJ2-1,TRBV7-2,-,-,TGTGCCAGCAGCTTAGGGCGCGGAAGGAGCTCCTACAATGAGCAGTTCTTC,CASSLGRGRSSYNEQFF
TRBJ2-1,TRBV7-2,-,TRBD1,TGTGCCAGCAGTCCGGCAGGGGGTCTCGCCAATGAGCAGTTCTTC,CASSPAGGLANEQFF
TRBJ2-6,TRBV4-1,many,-,TGCGCCAGCAGCCAAGTCCGGGCCAACGTCCTGACTTTC,CASSQVRANVLTF
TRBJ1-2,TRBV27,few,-,TGTGCCAGCAGTTTCCGGGGACGGAACTATGGCTACACCTTC,CASSFRGRNYGYTF
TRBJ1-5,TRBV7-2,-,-,TGTGCCAGCAGCTTAGGGGCGTTCAATCAGCCCCAGCATTTT,CASSLGAFNQPQHF
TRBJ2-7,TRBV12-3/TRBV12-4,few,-,TGTGCCAGCAGCCCGAGGACGGGGCAAAACAATGAGCAGTACTTC,CASSPRTGQNNEQYF
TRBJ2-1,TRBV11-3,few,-,TGTGCCAGCAGCTTAGGATCCCACTATGAGCAGTTCTTC,CASSLGSHYEQFF
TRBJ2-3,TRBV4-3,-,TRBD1,TGCGCCAGCAGCCAAGATGGACAGGGTAGCACAGATACGCAGTATTTT,CASSQDGQGSTDTQYF